The 11 T cell receptor beta chains below all came from one sample that was sequenced in a study of T cells in Graves' hyperthyroidism and ophthalmopathy. What was amplified from RNA transcripts were TCR beta CDR3 regions. A set of HTBI primers served as the primers for a first-round RT-PCR of the TCR CDR3. TCRdb called the multiplex PCR reads again in MiXCR, with one record for every CDR3 protein. The table includes more than 100,000 distinct CDR3 sequences, roughly 50% detected once. The specimen was blood. The receptors come from a man in his forties with Graves' hyperthyroidism.

Details on this clonotype: With a much larger clone just one base away, this may be a read error. The V and J genes are TRBV9 and TRBJ2-1; 15 bases match TRBD2. Germline V CDR1 and CDR2: SGDLS, YYNGEE. The CDR3 loop spans 21 amino acids. The CDR3 reads CAGSVSFTGTSGRSSYNEQFF. CDR3 sequence (DNA): TGTGCCGGCAGCGTCTCCTTTACCGGGACTAGCGGGAGGAGCTCCTACAATGAGCAGTTCTTC.

This clonotype was counted ten times or more. Sequence at one end of the junction differs from germline and may be a read error. This chain uses TRBV19 with TRBJ1-1, with D maybe TRBD1 (5 bases). This CDR3 spans 18 amino acids. Germline assignment: CDR1 LNHDA and CDR2 SQIVND (reference sequence). The CDR3 loop reads CASRIIIAGKLFRTEAFF. The CDR3 nucleotides are TGTGCCAGTCGTATTATTATCGCAGGGAAATTATTTCGCACTGAAGCTTTCTTT. Full variable domain (rest looked up from reference TRBV19 and TRBJ1-1): DGGITQSPKYLFRKEGQNVTLSCEQNLNHDAMYWYRQDPGQGLRLIYYSQIVNDFQKGDIAEGYSVSREKKESFPLTVTSAQKNPTAFYLCASRIIIAGKLFRTEAFFGQGTRLTVV.

The gene calls are TRBV7-2 and TRBJ1-2; the D gene is possibly TRBD1 (6 bases). The V and J ends lost 5 bases and 8 bases respectively, with 18 bases between them. This CDR3 spans 14 amino acids. The germline CDR1 and CDR2 sequences are SGHTA and FQGNSA. The CDR3 reads CASSLGTSGGGYTF. For the CDR3, the DNA is TGTGCCAGCAGCCTAGGGACTAGCGGGGGCGGCTACACCTTC.

The chain is built from TRBV20-1 and TRBJ1-2; 10 nucleotides match TRBD1. V trimming: 6 bases; J trimming: 6 bases; junction bases outside the gene matches: 7. In germline, CDR1 is DFQATT, CDR2 SNEGSKA (reference sequence). The CDR3 runs to 13 residues. The DNA of the CDR3 is TGCAGTGCCACCGGACAGGGGGGAAATGGCTACACCTTC. This codes for CSATGQGGNGYTF.

This clonotype is a singleton in its sample. The chain has TRBV7-8 and TRBJ2-7, with a possible D match to TRBD1 (6 bases). CDR3 length equals 16 residues. CDR1 is SGHVS and CDR2 is FQNEAQ in the germline V gene. The V end was cut by 2 bases, the J end by 3 bases, with 17 bases between. The DNA of the CDR3 is TGTGCCAGCAGCTTAATCACAGGGACATTTGACTACGAGCAGTACTTC. Encoded protein: CASSLITGTFDYEQYF.

Details on this clonotype: A clone one base away is much larger, so this may be a read error. The final CDR3 position lacks the conserved phenylalanine or tryptophan, pointing to a likely read error. This chain links TRBV28 with TRBJ2-1; no reliable D call. Germline CDR1 and CDR2: MDHEN and SYDVKM. The germline V and J ends were trimmed by 7 bases and 4 bases, with 5 bases remaining between them. The CDR3 extends over 11 amino acids. The CDR3 sequence: CASTGYNEQFL. The CDR3 bases are TGTGCCAGCACTGGGTACAATGAGCAGTTCCTC.

The sample holds one count of this clonotype. The chain combines TRBV4-3 with TRBJ2-5; no clear D gene. This CDR3 contains 13 residues. CDR1 LGHNA and CDR2 YSLEER come from the germline V gene. Trimming took off 1 base at V and 5 bases at J, with 8 bases between the two ends. The CDR3 bases are TGCGCCAGCAGCCAAGGCCTAGTGGAGACCCAGTACTTC. It yields the protein CASSQGLVETQYF.

This clonotype was seen ten or more times. The chain employs TRBV12-3 or TRBV12-4 and TRBJ2-7, with D hard to call. The CDR3 consists of 14 residues. Trimming stripped 3 bases from V and 0 bases from J, with 9 bases between. This CDR3 is CASSLELLSYEQYF. The CDR3 DNA reads as TGTGCCAGCAGTTTGGAACTCCTCTCCTACGAGCAGTACTTC.

Remarks on this clonotype: A read error may account for a junction end that differs from germline. The rearrangement links TRBV19 to TRBJ1-6; 9 nucleotides align to TRBD1. Germline V gene sequence: CDR1 LNHDA, CDR2 SQIVND (reference sequence). CDR3 size: 14 residues. The CDR3 DNA is TGTGCCAGTAGTATAAGGGACAGGGATTCACTCCTCCACTTT. This encodes CASSIRDRDSLLHF.

In this sample, this clonotype turned up many times. The rearrangement links TRBV20-1 to TRBJ2-5; D gene unclear. CDR1 and CDR2 (germline): DFQATT, SNEGSKA (reference sequence). The CDR3 sequence is 11 residues long. CDR3 nucleotide sequence: TGCAGCCCCTGGATTCAAGAGACCCAGTACTTC. Translating it yields CSPWIQETQYF.

The chain has TRBV24-1 and TRBJ2-1; TRBD2 matches at 14 bases. CDR1 and CDR2 from the germline V gene are KGHDR and SFDVKD. The junction had 5 bases not matched to a gene; V was cut back by 6 bases and J by 5 bases. This CDR3 has 16 amino acids. The CDR3 bases are TGTGCCACCAGTCCGGGACTAGCGGGAGCCGACAATGAGCAGTTCTTC. It specifies CATSPGLAGADNEQFF.